This T cell receptor beta chain was documented in a study of early T cells in non-severe SARS-CoV-2 infection. Broader study findings: There was a bias toward anti-spike CD8 responses in VDJdb matching, which missed private and CD4 specificities.

The library protocol tagged individual cDNA molecules with unique molecular identifiers. Via MiXCR, TCRdb re-called the 5' RACE reads, giving one row per CDR3 protein. The sample has roughly 65,000 distinct CDR3 sequences, 9% to 15% seen once. There are a few counts of this clonotype. Its specificity is unknown. The CDR3 sequence is 14 residues long. Germline loops: CDR1 DFQATT, CDR2 SNEGSKA (reference sequence). The V end was cut by 4 bases, the J end by 1 base, with 13 bases between. This chain uses TRBV20-1 with TRBJ2-5, with D unresolved. The sequence came from an adult who was a healthcare worker with PCR-confirmed SARS-CoV-2 infection or an uninfected control (not recorded which). Sequencing was done on a sample of whole blood. This CDR3 is CSANPTTFQETQYF. The CDR3 DNA reads as TGCAGTGCTAATCCAACTACCTTCCAAGAGACCCAGTACTTC.